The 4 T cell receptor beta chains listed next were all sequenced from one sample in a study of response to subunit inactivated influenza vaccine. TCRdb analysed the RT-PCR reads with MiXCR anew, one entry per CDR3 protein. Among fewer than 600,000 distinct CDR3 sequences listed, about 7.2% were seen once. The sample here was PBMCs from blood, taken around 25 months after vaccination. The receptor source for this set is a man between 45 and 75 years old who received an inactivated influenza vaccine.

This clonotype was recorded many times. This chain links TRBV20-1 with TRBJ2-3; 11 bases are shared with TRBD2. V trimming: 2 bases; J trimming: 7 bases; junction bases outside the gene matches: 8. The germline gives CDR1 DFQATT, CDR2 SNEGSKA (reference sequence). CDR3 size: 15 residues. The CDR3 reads CSARPTSGIVYTQYF. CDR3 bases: TGCAGTGCTAGACCGACTAGCGGGATCGTTTATACGCAGTATTTT.

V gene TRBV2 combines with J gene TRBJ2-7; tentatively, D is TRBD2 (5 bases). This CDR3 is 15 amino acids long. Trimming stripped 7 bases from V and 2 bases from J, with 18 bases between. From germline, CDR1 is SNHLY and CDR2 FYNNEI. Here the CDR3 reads CASNRDPGYAYEQYF. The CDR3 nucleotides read TGTGCCAGCAACCGCGACCCGGGGTACGCCTACGAGCAGTACTTC.

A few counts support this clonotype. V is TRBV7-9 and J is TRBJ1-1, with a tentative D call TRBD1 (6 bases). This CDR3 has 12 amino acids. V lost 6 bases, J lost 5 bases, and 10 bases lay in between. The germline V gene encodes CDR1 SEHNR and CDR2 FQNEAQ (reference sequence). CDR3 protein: CASSQGFTEAFF. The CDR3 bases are TGTGCCAGCAGTCAGGGGTTTACTGAAGCTTTCTTT.

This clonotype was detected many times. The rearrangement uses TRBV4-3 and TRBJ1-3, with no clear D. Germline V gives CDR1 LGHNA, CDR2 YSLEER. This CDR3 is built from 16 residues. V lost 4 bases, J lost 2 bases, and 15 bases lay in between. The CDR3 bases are TGCGCCAGCAGCCCGACCGCCTGGAGACCTGGAAACACCATATATTTT. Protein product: CASSPTAWRPGNTIYF.